A selection of T cell receptor beta chains follows, all from one sample in a study of shared clonotypes between healthy human individuals. Libraries were prepared by immunoSEQ multiplex PCR; TCRdb keeps only in-frame clonotypes and omits some of them. This sample has about 510,000 clones, with over 60% found just once. The sample was PBMCs. Source of these receptors: a woman between 35 and 50 years old in good health. Some clones in this sample may be carry-over from other donors' samples. Both conserved end residues are part of each CDR3. The D gene is left open where the match is weak. Part of the rows lack a size; the others show once, few, many or a class for expanded clones.

cdr3_aa cdr3_nt d_call cdr3_length clone_size j_call v_call
CASSDGEDASPLHF TGTGCCAGCAGTGACGGGGAGGATGCTTCACCCCTCCACTTT - 14 - TRBJ1-6 TRBV6-4
CASSGLQGAPGETQYF TGTGCCAGCAGCGGCCTACAGGGGGCGCCGGGAGAGACCCAGTACTTC TRBD1 16 once TRBJ2-5 TRBV9
CASSWTPGNREQYF TGTGCCAGCAGTTGGACACCGGGGAATCGGGAGCAGTACTTC - 14 - TRBJ2-7 TRBV2
CASSPGLATDTQYF TGTGCCAGCAGCCCAGGACTAGCCACAGATACGCAGTATTTT TRBD2 14 - TRBJ2-3 TRBV7-3
CASSLWGQSYEQYF TGTGCCAGCAGTTTATGGGGACAGAGCTACGAGCAGTACTTC TRBD1 14 - TRBJ2-7 TRBV28
CASSLAGHQYSNQPQHF TGTGCCAGCAGCTTAGCCGGACATCAGTATAGCAATCAGCCCCAGCATTTT - 17 - TRBJ1-5 TRBV7-9
CASSSDSYEQYF TGTGCCAGCAGCTCGGACAGCTACGAGCAGTACTTC - 12 once TRBJ2-7 TRBV28
CASSLLAGGIYNEQFF TGTGCCAGCAGTTTATTGGCGGGAGGAATCTACAATGAGCAGTTCTTC TRBD2 16 - TRBJ2-1 TRBV28
CASSVSGQGSAEQYF TGTGCCAGCAGCGTATCTGGACAGGGCTCCGCCGAGCAGTACTTC TRBD1 15 - TRBJ2-7 TRBV9
CASSPTSAETQYF TGCGCCAGCAGCCCGACTAGCGCGGAGACCCAGTACTTC TRBD2 13 - TRBJ2-5 TRBV5-1
CASSLDFSTDTQYF TGTGCCAGCAGCTTAGATTTTAGCACAGATACGCAGTATTTT - 14 few TRBJ2-3 TRBV11-2
CASSAGTGPYEQYF TGTGCCAGCTCAGCCGGGACAGGGCCCTACGAGCAGTACTTC TRBD1 14 - TRBJ2-7 TRBV18
CASSSAGTGISYEQYF TGTGCCAGCAGTTCCGCCGGGACAGGGATTTCCTACGAGCAGTACTTC TRBD1 16 - TRBJ2-7 TRBV28
CASSPSRTQETQYF TGTGCCAGCAGCCCCTCCCGGACCCAAGAGACCCAGTACTTC - 14 - TRBJ2-5 TRBV7-2
CATSFLAAGGEQYF TGTGCCACCTCGTTTCTAGCGGCGGGGGGAGAGCAGTACTTC TRBD2 14 few TRBJ2-7 TRBV11-2
CASSLRARQETQYF TGTGCCAGCAGTCTCAGGGCCCGACAAGAGACCCAGTACTTC - 14 - TRBJ2-5 TRBV28
CASSKGNTRQETQYF TGCGCCAGCAGCAAGGGTAACACCCGCCAAGAGACCCAGTACTTC - 15 - TRBJ2-5 TRBV5-1
CAWSAGRAKNIQYF TGTGCCTGGAGTGCTGGGAGAGCCAAAAACATTCAGTACTTC - 14 - TRBJ2-4 TRBV30
CASSPPTVYSNQPQHF TGTGCCAGCAGCCCCCCGACAGTGTATAGCAATCAGCCCCAGCATTTT - 16 - TRBJ1-5 TRBV7-3
CASSNLARDTQYF TGTGCCAGCAGTAACCTAGCGAGGGATACGCAGTATTTT - 13 - TRBJ2-3 TRBV27
CASSENTQETQYF TGTGCCAGCAGTGAAAACACCCAAGAGACCCAGTACTTC - 13 - TRBJ2-5 TRBV6-1
CSAYHSYGYTF TGCAGTGCTTACCACAGCTATGGCTACACCTTC - 11 - TRBJ1-2 TRBV20-1
CASSPGTVNNEQFF TGTGCCAGCTCACCCGGGACAGTCAACAATGAGCAGTTCTTC TRBD1 14 - TRBJ2-1 TRBV18
CASSPVGADTQYF TGTGCCAGCAGCCCAGTAGGGGCAGATACGCAGTATTTT - 13 - TRBJ2-3 TRBV7-2
CASSLVGAVEQYF TGTGCCAGCAGCTTAGTGGGAGCCGTCGAGCAGTACTTC - 13 few TRBJ2-7 TRBV7-9
CASSPRTYTGELFF TGTGCCAGCAGCCCCCGTACGTACACCGGGGAGCTGTTTTTT - 14 - TRBJ2-2 TRBV7-9
CASSLDRASGGGELFF TGTGCCAGCAGCTTAGATCGGGCTAGCGGTGGCGGGGAGCTGTTTTTT TRBD2 16 few TRBJ2-2 TRBV11-2
CAVGAYTDTQYF TGTGCCGTCGGAGCTTACACAGATACGCAGTATTTT - 12 - TRBJ2-3 TRBV19
CASSRTGGTGELFF TGTGCCAGCAGTCGAACAGGAGGCACCGGGGAGCTGTTTTTT - 14 - TRBJ2-2 TRBV6-5
CASSPPARGLGTEAFF TGTGCCAGCTCACCACCGGCCAGGGGGTTGGGGACTGAAGCTTTCTTT TRBD1 16 - TRBJ1-1 TRBV18
CASRTGGIQPQHF TGTGCCAGTCGCACAGGGGGGATTCAGCCCCAGCATTTT TRBD1 13 many TRBJ1-5 TRBV19
CASSPGTGENTGELFF TGTGCCAGCTCACCCGGGACAGGCGAGAACACCGGGGAGCTGTTTTTT TRBD1 16 once TRBJ2-2 TRBV18
CASSEDRGAYGYTF TGTGCCAGCAGTGAAGACAGGGGGGCCTATGGCTACACCTTC TRBD1 14 many TRBJ1-2 TRBV2
CASSLSRGRNEQYF TGTGCCAGCAGTTTGTCCAGGGGAAGAAACGAGCAGTACTTC - 14 - TRBJ2-7 TRBV28
CASSSAHNEQFF TGCGCCAGCAGCTCAGCCCACAATGAGCAGTTCTTC - 12 many TRBJ2-1 TRBV10-2
CASSLAGGQGGGEKLFF TGTGCCAGCAGCTTGGCTGGGGGACAGGGCGGCGGTGAAAAACTGTTTTTT TRBD1 17 many TRBJ1-4 TRBV5-4
CASSITGGLAGVNEQFF TGTGCCAGTAGTATAACGGGCGGGCTAGCGGGCGTCAATGAGCAGTTCTTC TRBD2 17 - TRBJ2-1 TRBV19
CASTRWREPYEQYF TGTGCCAGCACGAGGTGGCGGGAGCCCTACGAGCAGTACTTC TRBD2 14 - TRBJ2-7 TRBV2
CASSLSTGNTEAFF TGCGCCAGCAGCTTGTCCACGGGAAACACTGAAGCTTTCTTT - 14 few TRBJ1-1 TRBV5-1
CASSFDRGDGYTF TGTGCCAGCAGCTTCGACAGGGGCGACGGCTACACCTTC TRBD1 13 - TRBJ1-2 TRBV7-3